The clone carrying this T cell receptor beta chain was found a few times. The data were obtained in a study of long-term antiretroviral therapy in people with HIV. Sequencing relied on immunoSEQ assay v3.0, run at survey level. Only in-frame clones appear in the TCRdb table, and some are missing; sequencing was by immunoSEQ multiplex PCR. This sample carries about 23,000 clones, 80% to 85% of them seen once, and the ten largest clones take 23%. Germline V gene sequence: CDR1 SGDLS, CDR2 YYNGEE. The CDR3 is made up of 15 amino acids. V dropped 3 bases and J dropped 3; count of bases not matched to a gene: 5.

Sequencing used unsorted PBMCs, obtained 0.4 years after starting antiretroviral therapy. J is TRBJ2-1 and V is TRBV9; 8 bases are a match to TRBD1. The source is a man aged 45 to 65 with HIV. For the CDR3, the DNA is TGTGCCAGCAGCGCCCGGACAGGGTTCTACAATGAGCAGTTCTTC. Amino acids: CASSARTGFYNEQFF.